This TCR beta chain is drawn from a study of cytomegalovirus exposure and HLA in healthy donors. Clones were sequenced by immunoSEQ multiplex PCR, and TCRdb holds only the in-frame ones, with some missing. The table has some 64,000 clones, 96% seen once. Trimming took off 1 base at V and 1 base at J, with 7 bases between the two ends. The CDR3 loop spans 14 amino acids. Germline V gene data show CDR1 as LNHDA and CDR2 as SQIVND (reference sequence). This chain links TRBV19 with TRBJ1-1; D is uncertain. The sample was PBMCs. This TCR was recovered from a woman aged 18-30 years in good health and CMV-seronegative. The CDR3 reads CASSIVTENTEAFF. As DNA, the CDR3 is TGTGCCAGTAGTATAGTAACAGAGAACACTGAAGCTTTCTTT.